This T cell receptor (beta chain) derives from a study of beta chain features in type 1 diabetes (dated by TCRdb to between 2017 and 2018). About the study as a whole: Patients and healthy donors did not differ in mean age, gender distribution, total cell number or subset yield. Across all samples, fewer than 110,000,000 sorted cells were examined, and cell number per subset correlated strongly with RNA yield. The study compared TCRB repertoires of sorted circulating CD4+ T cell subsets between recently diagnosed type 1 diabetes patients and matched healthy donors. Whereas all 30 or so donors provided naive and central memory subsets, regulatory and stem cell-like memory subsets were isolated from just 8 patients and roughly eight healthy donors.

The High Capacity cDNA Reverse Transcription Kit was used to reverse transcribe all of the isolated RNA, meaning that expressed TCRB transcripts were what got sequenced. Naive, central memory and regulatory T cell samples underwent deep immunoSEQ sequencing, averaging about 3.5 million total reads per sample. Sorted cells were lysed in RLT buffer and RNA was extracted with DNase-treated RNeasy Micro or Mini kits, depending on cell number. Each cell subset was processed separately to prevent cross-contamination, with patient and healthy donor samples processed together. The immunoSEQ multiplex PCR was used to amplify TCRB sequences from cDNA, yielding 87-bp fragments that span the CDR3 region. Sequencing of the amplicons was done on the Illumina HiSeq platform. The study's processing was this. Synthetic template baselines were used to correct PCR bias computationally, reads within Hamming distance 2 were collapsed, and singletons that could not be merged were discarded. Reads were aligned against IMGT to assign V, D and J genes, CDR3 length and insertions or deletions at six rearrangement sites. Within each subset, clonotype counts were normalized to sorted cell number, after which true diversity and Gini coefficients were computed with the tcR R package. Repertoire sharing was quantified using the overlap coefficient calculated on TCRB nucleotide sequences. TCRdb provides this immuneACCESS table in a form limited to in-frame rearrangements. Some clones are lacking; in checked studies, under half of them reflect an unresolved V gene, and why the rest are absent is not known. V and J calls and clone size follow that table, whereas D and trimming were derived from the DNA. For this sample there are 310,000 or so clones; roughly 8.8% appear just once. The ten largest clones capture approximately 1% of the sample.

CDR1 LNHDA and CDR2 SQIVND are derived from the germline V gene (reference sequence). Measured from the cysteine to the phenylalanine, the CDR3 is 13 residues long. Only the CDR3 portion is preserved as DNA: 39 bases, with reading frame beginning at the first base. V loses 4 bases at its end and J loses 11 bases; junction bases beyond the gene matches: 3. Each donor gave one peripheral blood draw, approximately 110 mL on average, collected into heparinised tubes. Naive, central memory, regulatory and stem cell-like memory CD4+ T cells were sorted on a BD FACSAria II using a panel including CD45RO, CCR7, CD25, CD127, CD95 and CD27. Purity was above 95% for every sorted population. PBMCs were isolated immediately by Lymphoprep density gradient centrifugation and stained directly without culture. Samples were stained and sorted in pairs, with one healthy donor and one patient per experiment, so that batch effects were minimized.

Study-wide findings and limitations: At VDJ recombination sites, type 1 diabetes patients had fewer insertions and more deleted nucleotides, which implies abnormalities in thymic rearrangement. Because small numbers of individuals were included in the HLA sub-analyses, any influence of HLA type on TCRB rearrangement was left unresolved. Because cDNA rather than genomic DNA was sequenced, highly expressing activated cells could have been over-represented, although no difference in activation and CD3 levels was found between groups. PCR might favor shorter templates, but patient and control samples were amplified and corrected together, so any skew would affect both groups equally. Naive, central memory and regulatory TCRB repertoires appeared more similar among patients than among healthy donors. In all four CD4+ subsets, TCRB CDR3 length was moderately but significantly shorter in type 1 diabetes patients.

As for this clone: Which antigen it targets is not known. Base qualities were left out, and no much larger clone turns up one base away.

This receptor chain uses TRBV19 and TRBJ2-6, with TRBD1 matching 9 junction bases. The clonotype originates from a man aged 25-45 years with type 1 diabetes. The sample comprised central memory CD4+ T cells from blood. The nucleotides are TGTGCCAGTAGTAGGGGACAGGGATACGTCCTGACTTTC. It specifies CASSRGQGYVLTF. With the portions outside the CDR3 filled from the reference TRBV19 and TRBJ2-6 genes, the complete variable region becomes DGGITQSPKYLFRKEGQNVTLSCEQNLNHDAMYWYRQDPGQGLRLIYYSQIVNDFQKGDIAEGYSVSREKKESFPLTVTSAQKNPTAFYLCASSRGQGYVLTFGAGSRLTVL.